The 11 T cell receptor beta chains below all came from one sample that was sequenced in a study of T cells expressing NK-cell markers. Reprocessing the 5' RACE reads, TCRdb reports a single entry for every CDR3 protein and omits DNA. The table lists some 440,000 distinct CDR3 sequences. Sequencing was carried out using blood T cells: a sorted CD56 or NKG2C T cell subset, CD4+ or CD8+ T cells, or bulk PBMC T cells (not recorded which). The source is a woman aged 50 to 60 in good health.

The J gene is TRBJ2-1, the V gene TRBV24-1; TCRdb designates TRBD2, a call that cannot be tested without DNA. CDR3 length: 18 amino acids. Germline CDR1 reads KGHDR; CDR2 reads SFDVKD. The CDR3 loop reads CATSDAGGDRTSYNEQFF.

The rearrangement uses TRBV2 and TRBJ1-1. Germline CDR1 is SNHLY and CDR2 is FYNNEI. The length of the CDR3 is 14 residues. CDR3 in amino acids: CASNGPKMNTEAFF.

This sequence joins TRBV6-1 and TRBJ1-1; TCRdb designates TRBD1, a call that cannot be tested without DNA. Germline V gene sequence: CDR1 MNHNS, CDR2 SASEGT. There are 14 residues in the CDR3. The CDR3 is CASSETGGETEAFF.

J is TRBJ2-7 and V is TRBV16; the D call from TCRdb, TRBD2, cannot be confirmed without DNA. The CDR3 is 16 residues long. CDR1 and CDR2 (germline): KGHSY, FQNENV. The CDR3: CASSQTGTSSTYEQYF. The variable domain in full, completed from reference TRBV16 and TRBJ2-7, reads GEEVAQTPKHLVRGEGQKAKLYCAPIKGHSYVFWYQQVLKNEFKFLISFQNENVFDETGMPKERFSAKCLPNSPCSLEIQATKLEDSAVYFCASSQTGTSSTYEQYFGPGTRLTVT.

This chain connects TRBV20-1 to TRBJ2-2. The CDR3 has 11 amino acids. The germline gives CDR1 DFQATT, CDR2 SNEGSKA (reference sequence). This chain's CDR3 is CSAGMAGELFF.

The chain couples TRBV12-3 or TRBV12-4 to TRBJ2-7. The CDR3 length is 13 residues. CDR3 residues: CASRPGPLYEQYF.

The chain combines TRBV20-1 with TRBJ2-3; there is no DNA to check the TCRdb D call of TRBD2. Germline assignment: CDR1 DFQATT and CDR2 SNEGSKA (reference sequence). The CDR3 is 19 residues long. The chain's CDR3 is CSASTRAFLTSGEMDTQYF.

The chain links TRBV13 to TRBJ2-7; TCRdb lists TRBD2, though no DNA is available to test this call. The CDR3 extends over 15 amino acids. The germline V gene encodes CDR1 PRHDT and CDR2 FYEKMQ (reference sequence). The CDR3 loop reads CASSFWDGRSREQYF. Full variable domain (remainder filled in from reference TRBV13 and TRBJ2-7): AAGVIQSPRHLIKEKRETATLKCYPIPRHDTVYWYQQGPGQDPQFLISFYEKMQSDKGSIPDRFSAQQFSDYHSELNMSSLELGDSALYFCASSFWDGRSREQYFGPGTRLTVT.

CDR3 in amino acids: CASSVEGQSTDTQYF. This sequence joins TRBV9 and TRBJ2-3; TCRdb returns TRBD1, unconfirmable since there is no DNA. The germline V gene has CDR1 SGDLS and CDR2 YYNGEE. The CDR3 has 15 residues.

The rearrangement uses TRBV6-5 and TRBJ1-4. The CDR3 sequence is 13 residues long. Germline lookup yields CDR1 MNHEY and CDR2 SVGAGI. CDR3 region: CASSQNRDSELFF.

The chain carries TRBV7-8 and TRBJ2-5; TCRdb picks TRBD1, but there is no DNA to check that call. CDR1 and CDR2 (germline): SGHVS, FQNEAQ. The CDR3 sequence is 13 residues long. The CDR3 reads CASSGQGMGTQYF.